This passage covers 5 T cell receptor beta chains from one sample sequenced in a study of T-cell reconstitution after alpha-beta-depleted transplantation in children. A TCRbeta library incorporating unique molecular identifiers was prepared. TCRdb analysed the PCR reads with MiXCR anew, one entry per CDR3 protein. The sample contains some 280,000 distinct CDR3 sequences, nearly 10% of which appear only once. Source: PBMCs from the stem cell graft donor, taken from the stem cell graft. Every receptor here comes from a human donor who donated a stem cell graft to a child with SCID.

This clonotype appeared a few times. The chain has TRBV11-1 and TRBJ1-1; TRBD1 matches at 7 bases. The CDR3 has 14 amino acids. V lost 5 bases and J lost 6; bases outside the gene matches: 9. Germline CDR1 and CDR2: SGHAT and FQDESV (reference sequence). The CDR3 spells CASSRRGLLSEAFF. CDR3 bases: TGTGCCAGCAGCCGTAGGGGGCTTCTGTCTGAAGCTTTCTTT.

With respect to this clonotype: This may be a read error, as it is one base from a much larger clone. For the CDR3, the DNA is TGTGCCAGCTCACCGCTCGCTGGTAGGGGGACATATACGCAGTATTTT. Translation: CASSPLAGRGTYTQYF. The J gene is TRBJ2-3, the V gene TRBV18, with TRBD1 as a possible D gene (6 bases). Trimming removed 3 bases from V and 7 bases from J, with 20 bases in between. The CDR3 length is 16 residues. Per the germline V gene, CDR1 is KGHSH and CDR2 is LQKENI. Based on the CDR3 plus reference TRBV18 and TRBJ2-3, the full variable domain is NAGVMQNPRHLVRRRGQEARLRCSPMKGHSHVYWYRQLPEEGLKFMVYLQKENIIDESGMPKERFSAEFPKEGPSILRIQQVVRGDSAAYFCASSPLAGRGTYTQYFGPGTRLTVL.

This chain connects TRBV27 to TRBJ1-5; a weak D match, TRBD1 (5 bases). V was cut by 0 bases and J by 0 bases, with 12 bases left in between. The CDR3 totals 17 residues. CDR1 is MNHEY, CDR2 SMNVEV, per germline (reference sequence). The CDR3 spells CASSLSGAKSSNQPQHF. CDR3 bases: TGTGCCAGCAGTTTATCAGGGGCGAAGAGTAGCAATCAGCCCCAGCATTTT.

This sequence joins TRBV20-1 and TRBJ2-3, with D possibly TRBD2 on 5 matching bases. V was cut by 5 bases and J by 2 bases, with 17 bases left in between. This CDR3 contains 15 residues. Germline CDR1 DFQATT, CDR2 SNEGSKA (reference sequence). CDR3 DNA sequence: TGCAGTGCTCCCCCGCTAGCTAGATTCACAGATACGCAGTATTTT. The encoded protein is CSAPPLARFTDTQYF.

This clonotype has more than one count but fewer than ten. V usage is TRBV9 and J usage is TRBJ2-3; no firm D call. V was shortened by 4 bases and J by 0 bases, with 12 bases between the two germline ends. The CDR3 length is 15 residues. From germline, CDR1 is SGDLS and CDR2 YYNGEE. The CDR3 is CASSPRLGSTDTQYF. As DNA, the CDR3 is TGTGCCAGCAGCCCCCGACTGGGCAGCACAGATACGCAGTATTTT.